The 22 T cell receptor beta chains presented below share a single source sample, sequenced in a study of T cell changes during pregnancy in multiple sclerosis. This table comes from immunoSEQ multiplex PCR, and its TCRdb copy is limited to in-frame clones, with some not included. The sample shows tens of thousands of clones, around 92% of them seen only once. Sequencing was performed on peripheral blood, taken in the third trimester of pregnancy. The receptors were gathered from a female donor in good health, enrolled as a control in a pregnancy study.

V gene TRBV7-9 combines with J gene TRBJ1-1; D is perhaps TRBD1 (6 bases). The CDR3 totals 15 residues. CDR1 SEHNR and CDR2 FQNEAQ come from the germline V gene (reference sequence). Between the trimmed V and J ends, which lost 5 bases and 1 base, there was a span of 14 bases. The CDR3 sequence is CASSPTQGWNTEAFF. In DNA, the CDR3 is TGTGCCAGCAGCCCAACACAGGGATGGAACACTGAAGCTTTCTTT.

This sequence joins TRBV6-1 and TRBJ1-1, with TRBD1 identical over 7 bases. The J segment lost 7 bases and the V segment lost 8 bases, leaving 10 bases of the junction unmatched. In germline, CDR1 is MNHNS, CDR2 SASEGT. The CDR3 runs 13 residues. CDR3 protein: CASSPATGIEAFF. The CDR3 nucleotides read TGTGCCAGCTCTCCAGCGACAGGGATTGAAGCTTTCTTT.

This rearrangement joins TRBV27 to TRBJ2-2; D may be TRBD1 (5 bases). V was pared by 3 bases and J by 2 bases, with 7 bases between. Germline CDR1 MNHEY, CDR2 SMNVEV (reference sequence). The CDR3 runs to 14 residues. DNA of the CDR3: TGTGCCAGCAGTTTCGACAGAAACACCGGGGAGCTGTTTTTT. Translated: CASSFDRNTGELFF.

The rearrangement links TRBV28 to TRBJ2-5; 11 bases line up with TRBD2. This CDR3 comprises 16 residues. Germline CDR1 and CDR2: MDHEN and SYDVKM. The V and J ends lost 9 bases and 2 bases, in that order; junction bases with no gene match: 11. This CDR3 reads CASADGTSGLQETQYF. In nucleotides, the CDR3 is TGTGCCAGTGCTGACGGGACTAGCGGATTACAAGAGACCCAGTACTTC.

The CDR3 loop reads CASSEYGLAGLAGGYF. The CDR3 nucleotides read TGTGCCAGCAGTGAATATGGCCTAGCGGGCCTCGCGGGGGGGTACTTC. The rearrangement joins TRBV2 to TRBJ2-4; the match to TRBD2 covers 8 bases. This CDR3 has 16 residues. CDR1 and CDR2 from the germline V gene are SNHLY and FYNNEI. V was pared by 2 bases and J by 15 bases, with 18 bases of the junction left unmatched.

Notes on this clone: A junction boundary mismatches the germline segment, possibly from a read error. The V call is TRBV6-1, the J call TRBJ1-2; D possibly corresponds to TRBD1 (6 bases). The CDR3 covers 13 residues. Germline V gives CDR1 MNHNS, CDR2 SASEGT. CDR3 bases: TGTGCCAGCAGCGAAGGGGGGGATAGGGGCTACACCTTC. Residues: CASSEGGDRGYTF.

The genes are TRBV25-1 and TRBJ2-3; D is possibly TRBD2 (6 bases). The length of the CDR3 is 16 residues. With 6 bases removed from V and 2 bases from J, the gap between germline ends came to 18 bases. Per the germline V gene, CDR1 is MGHDK and CDR2 is SYGVNS. The CDR3 reads CASRPRRDFNTDTQYF. CDR3 coding DNA: TGTGCCAGCAGGCCTCGCCGGGACTTCAACACAGATACGCAGTATTTT.

The rearrangement joins TRBV7-9 to TRBJ2-7; 8 bases match TRBD1. The length of the CDR3 is 12 residues. Looked up from germline, CDR1 is SEHNR and CDR2 is FQNEAQ (reference sequence). V was clipped by 5 bases and J by 6 bases; unmatched bases: 3. The CDR3 is CASSPTGAEQYF. DNA for the CDR3: TGTGCCAGCAGCCCGACAGGGGCCGAGCAGTACTTC.

This sequence joins TRBV28 and TRBJ1-3; D uncertain. Germline V lookup: CDR1 MDHEN, CDR2 SYDVKM. Trimming took off 7 bases at V and 0 bases at J, with 10 bases between the two ends. The CDR3 has 14 amino acids. Here the CDR3 DNA reads TGTGCCAGCATTAGGAGGACCTCTGGAAACACCATATATTTT. Its translation is CASIRRTSGNTIYF.

This chain joins TRBV14 and TRBJ1-6; the D gene is possibly TRBD1 (6 bases). Per the germline V gene, CDR1 is SGHDN and CDR2 is FVKESK. The CDR3 contains 15 residues. Trimming pared 5 bases from V and 7 bases from J, leaving 15 bases between. CDR3 sequence reads: CASSEFGGWNSPLHF. The CDR3, as DNA: TGTGCCAGCAGCGAGTTTGGGGGCTGGAATTCACCCCTCCACTTT.

The chain is built from TRBV2 and TRBJ2-7, with 9 bases that match TRBD2. After removal of 5 bases from V and 4 bases from J, the junction contained 9 bases not matched to a gene. The CDR3 contains 15 residues. The germline V gene encodes CDR1 SNHLY and CDR2 FYNNEI. CDR3 DNA: TGTGCCAGCAGTAGCCCCGGCGGGAGGGGGTACGAGCAGTACTTC. Translated, it gives CASSSPGGRGYEQYF.

The chain couples TRBV7-6 to TRBJ1-2, with no clear D. In germline, CDR1 is SGHVS, CDR2 FNYEAQ. This CDR3 spans 15 amino acids. Trimming left V 6 bases short and J 0 bases short, with 14 bases between. The DNA for the CDR3 is TGTGCCAGCAGACCCTCGACACTGACTAACTATGGCTACACCTTC. Translation gives CASRPSTLTNYGYTF.

V is TRBV6-4 and J is TRBJ2-3; 14 nucleotides match TRBD2. There are 16 residues in the CDR3. Trimming cost V 4 bases and J 3 bases; bases outside gene matches: 3. Germline CDR1 MRHNA, CDR2 SNTAGT. The CDR3 nucleotides read TGTGCCAGCAGTGCCGGACTAGCGGGGGGAACAGATACGCAGTATTTT. It codes for CASSAGLAGGTDTQYF.

This clone was recorded once. The V call is TRBV18, the J call TRBJ1-6; D is perhaps TRBD1 (5 bases). The CDR3 loop spans 13 amino acids. Trimming removed 5 bases from V and 10 bases from J, with 12 bases in between. Per the germline V gene, CDR1 is KGHSH and CDR2 is LQKENI. Here the CDR3 reads CASSEDTRSPLHF. The CDR3 DNA reads as TGTGCCAGCTCAGAGGACACACGGTCACCCCTCCACTTT.

The chain uses TRBV7-2 and TRBJ1-2, with a weak D call TRBD1 (5 bases). Germline CDR1 reads SGHTA; CDR2 reads FQGNSA. The V gene lost 5 bases and the J gene lost 5 bases, with 12 bases spanning the gap. This CDR3 comprises 13 residues. The CDR3: CASSPNDRYGYTF. CDR3 bases: TGTGCCAGCAGCCCGAACGACAGATATGGCTACACCTTC.

This chain connects TRBV6-5 to TRBJ2-7; D might be TRBD2 (5 bases). The V and J ends lost 0 bases and 6 bases respectively, with 15 bases between them. This CDR3 region has 15 residues. Germline CDR1 and CDR2: MNHEY and SVGAGI. The CDR3 sequence is CASSYSTRVESEQYF. The CDR3 region has the DNA TGTGCCAGCAGTTACTCGACGCGGGTCGAGAGCGAGCAGTACTTC.

J is TRBJ1-1 and V is TRBV10-3; 10 bases are a match to TRBD1. The CDR3 totals 14 residues. V shed 6 bases, J shed 4 bases, and the junction held 5 bases outside the gene matches. Germline CDR1 is ENHRY and CDR2 is SYGVKD. This CDR3 reads CAIRGDRGGTEAFF. CDR3 nucleotides: TGTGCCATCAGGGGGGACAGGGGAGGCACTGAAGCTTTCTTT.

This sequence joins TRBV7-2 and TRBJ2-3; 7 bases line up with TRBD2. CDR3 size: 16 residues. Looked up from germline, CDR1 is SGHTA and CDR2 is FQGNSA. Trimming removed 4 bases from V and 1 base from J; junction bases left unmatched: 8. In DNA form, the CDR3 reads TGTGCCAGCAGCTCCCTCCGGGGAGGGGGCACAGATACGCAGTATTTT. Protein sequence: CASSSLRGGGTDTQYF.

The V call is TRBV9, the J call TRBJ2-2, with no clear D. CDR1 and CDR2 (germline): SGDLS, YYNGEE. V lost 4 bases and J 7 bases, leaving 8 bases between the germline ends. The CDR3 spans 12 residues. The CDR3 DNA sequence: TGTGCCAGCAGCTCTAAGAGCGGGGAGCTGTTTTTT. It translates to CASSSKSGELFF.

The V call is TRBV5-5, the J call TRBJ1-4; 7 nucleotides agree with TRBD1. The CDR3 consists of 14 residues. V shed 5 bases and J 8 bases; nucleotides not matched to a gene: 9. Per the germline V gene, CDR1 is SGHKS and CDR2 is YYEKEE (reference sequence). This chain's CDR3 is CASSLGTVGEKLFF. CDR3 nucleotide sequence: TGTGCCAGCAGTTTAGGGACAGTCGGGGAAAAACTGTTTTTT. Full variable domain (rest looked up from reference TRBV5-5 and TRBJ1-4): DAGVTQSPTHLIKTRGQQVTLRCSPISGHKSVSWYQQVLGQGPQFIFQYYEKEERGRGNFPDRFSARQFPNYSSELNVNALLLGDSALYLCASSLGTVGEKLFFGSGTQLSVL.

The chain carries TRBV2 and TRBJ2-5; 7 bases map to TRBD1. The ends lost 6 bases at V and 5 bases at J; junction bases unmatched: 12. The CDR3 spans 15 residues. Germline V gene data show CDR1 as SNHLY and CDR2 as FYNNEI. The CDR3 DNA follows: TGTGCCAGCAGGGCCGGGCAAGGGGGCTACGAGACCCAGTACTTC. This gives the protein CASRAGQGGYETQYF.

The chain employs TRBV18 and TRBJ2-7, with TRBD1 matching over 11 bases. This CDR3 is built from 15 residues. After removal of 3 bases from V and 2 bases from J, the junction contained 3 bases not matched to a gene. Germline CDR1 KGHSH, CDR2 LQKENI. Here the CDR3 DNA reads TGTGCCAGCTCACCGGGACAGGGGGGCGCCTACGAGCAGTACTTC. Encoded protein: CASSPGQGGAYEQYF. Full variable domain (rest looked up from reference TRBV18 and TRBJ2-7): NAGVMQNPRHLVRRRGQEARLRCSPMKGHSHVYWYRQLPEEGLKFMVYLQKENIIDESGMPKERFSAEFPKEGPSILRIQQVVRGDSAAYFCASSPGQGGAYEQYFGPGTRLTVT.